The 26 T cell receptor beta chains in this list originate from one sample, sequenced in a study of blood T cell repertoires in COVID-19. Produced via immunoSEQ multiplex PCR; TCRdb's table is partial and in-frame only. The table shows approximately 230,000 clones, with roughly nine tenths occurring only once. Sequenced: peripheral blood. Every receptor here comes from a man in his late teens or twenties with active or convalescent COVID-19.

The rearrangement joins TRBV5-1 to TRBJ1-1, with 7 bases matching TRBD1. From germline, CDR1 is SGHRS and CDR2 YFSETQ. CDR3 length: 15 residues. The V gene end was trimmed by 0 bases and the J gene end by 2 bases; junction bases not matched to a gene: 4. CDR3 in DNA: TGCGCCAGCAGCTTGGGGACAGGTAGAAACACTGAAGCTTTCTTT. Protein product: CASSLGTGRNTEAFF.

The chain has TRBV30 and TRBJ1-2; D possibly corresponds to TRBD1 (6 bases). The CDR3 is 15 amino acids. The ends were cut back, 0 bases at V and 4 bases at J, with 15 bases in the middle. CDR1 is GTSNPN and CDR2 is SVGIG in the germline V gene (reference sequence). This CDR3 reads CAWSVGPRGAYGYTF. The CDR3 region has the DNA TGTGCCTGGAGTGTGGGCCCCCGGGGGGCCTATGGCTACACCTTC.

The chain couples TRBV5-1 to TRBJ2-1, with 7 bases fitting TRBD1. Germline V gene lookup returns CDR1 SGHRS and CDR2 YFSETQ. With V trimmed by 6 bases and J by 4 bases, 7 bases remained unmatched. The CDR3 has 14 residues. The CDR3 DNA reads TGCGCCAGCAAAGGTGGGACAGCTTACAATGAGCAGTTCTTC. Translated: CASKGGTAYNEQFF. The variable domain in full, completed from reference TRBV5-1 and TRBJ2-1, reads KAGVTQTPRYLIKTRGQQVTLSCSPISGHRSVSWYQQTPGQGLQFLFEYFSETQRNKGNFPGRFSGRQFSNSRSEMNVSTLELGDSALYLCASKGGTAYNEQFFGPGTRLTVL.

The gene calls are TRBV11-2 and TRBJ1-1; D gene ambiguous. The V and J ends lost 5 bases and 1 base respectively, with 11 bases between them. In germline, CDR1 is SGHAT, CDR2 FQNNGV. This CDR3 comprises 14 residues. The CDR3 coding sequence is TGTGCCAGCAGCGCCCAAGTAGAGAACACTGAAGCTTTCTTT. Residues: CASSAQVENTEAFF.

The V and J genes are TRBV5-1 and TRBJ2-1; D is possibly TRBD2 (6 bases). This CDR3 has 15 residues. Per the germline V gene, CDR1 is SGHRS and CDR2 is YFSETQ. The ends were cut back, 3 bases at V and 5 bases at J, with 15 bases in the middle. The CDR3 loop reads CASSSGRDGDNEQFF. In DNA form, the CDR3 reads TGCGCCAGCAGCTCGGGGCGGGACGGAGACAATGAGCAGTTCTTC.

This clone occurred once. CDR3 amino acids: CASSQGGQLNTEAFF. CDR3 bases: TGCGCCAGCAGTCAAGGGGGACAGTTGAACACTGAAGCTTTCTTT. The chain joins TRBV23-1 to TRBJ1-1, with 7 bases identical to TRBD1. TRBV23-1 is an ORF, with its function uncertain. The CDR3 covers 15 residues. V trimming: 2 bases; J trimming: 0 bases; junction bases outside the gene matches: 3.

This chain links TRBV5-8 with TRBJ2-7, with a tentative D call TRBD2 (6 bases). V lost 0 bases and J 7 bases, leaving 11 bases between the germline ends. The CDR3 is made up of 13 amino acids. Germline-derived CDR1 and CDR2 are SGHTS and YDEGEE. The CDR3 sequence: CASSLAGVGEQYF. In DNA form, the CDR3 reads TGTGCCAGCAGCTTGGCGGGAGTAGGTGAGCAGTACTTC.

The table lists this clone with a few counts. V usage is TRBV3-1 (or the pseudogene TRBV3-2) and J usage is TRBJ2-7; D perhaps matches TRBD2 (6 bases). The CDR3 runs to 13 residues. Trimming cost V 1 base and J 11 bases, with 15 bases left between them. The germline V gene encodes CDR1 LGHDT and CDR2 YNNKEL (reference sequence). The CDR3 reads CASSQGSEGREYF. DNA for the CDR3: TGTGCCAGCAGCCAAGGGTCGGAGGGCCGAGAGTACTTC.

This sequence joins TRBV6-5 and TRBJ1-2; 8 bases are a match to TRBD1. J lost 6 bases, V lost 2 bases, and 5 bases had no gene match. There are 14 residues in the CDR3. The V gene's germline CDR1 is MNHEY and CDR2 SVGAGI. CDR3 bases: TGTGCCAGCAGTTACGTGGGGACAGGAAATGGCTACACCTTC. Its translation is CASSYVGTGNGYTF.

The chain couples TRBV13 to TRBJ2-3, with 15 bases fitting TRBD2. This CDR3 has 18 residues. Trimming cost V 5 bases and J 5 bases; bases outside gene matches: 11. CDR1 and CDR2 from the germline V gene are PRHDT and FYEKMQ (reference sequence). For the CDR3, the DNA is TGTGCCAGCAGCCGAGGACTAGCGGGGGGGATTAAGGAAGATACGCAGTATTTT. Translation gives CASSRGLAGGIKEDTQYF.

The V call is TRBV5-3, the J call TRBJ2-7, with TRBD2 matching 14 bases. TRBV5-3 is recorded as an ORF, its role being uncertain. The CDR3 has 18 amino acids. V was pared by 0 bases and J by 5 bases, with 10 bases of the junction left unmatched. The CDR3: CARSLGLAGGPGSDEQYF. The CDR3 DNA reads TGTGCCAGAAGCTTGGGACTAGCGGGAGGGCCTGGTTCCGACGAGCAGTACTTC.

This clone was picked up one time. The J gene is TRBJ2-2, the V gene TRBV19, with D possibly being TRBD2 (5 bases). V was clipped by 7 bases and J by 4 bases, with 16 bases between them. The CDR3 runs 15 residues. Germline V gives CDR1 LNHDA, CDR2 SQIVND (reference sequence). CDR3 coding DNA: TGTGCCAGTAACGGTTTCGGGGTGGGCACCGGGGAGCTGTTTTTT. This gives the protein CASNGFGVGTGELFF.

The chain has TRBV4-1 and TRBJ1-5; a possible D gene is TRBD1 (5 bases). V was cut by 4 bases and J by 6 bases, with 16 bases left in between. The CDR3 covers 15 residues. CDR1 and CDR2 (germline): MGHRA, YSYEKL. CDR3 in DNA: TGCGCCAGCAGCCTCTTAGGCGGGGCCAGTCAGCCCCAGCATTTT. Translation gives CASSLLGGASQPQHF.

The chain carries TRBV21-1 and TRBJ1-2; the D call of TRBD1 is as the table states it, not checked on the DNA. TRBV21-1 constitutes a pseudogene. The CDR3 is 15 residues long. The CDR3 nucleotides are TGTGCCAGCAGCCTCCAGGGTGGTCGGGACTATGGCTACACCTTC. This codes for CASSLQGGRDYGYTF.

V is TRBV2 and J is TRBJ1-3; D might be TRBD1 (6 bases). Trimming pared 7 bases from V and 0 bases from J, leaving 10 bases between. Looked up from germline, CDR1 is SNHLY and CDR2 is FYNNEI. This CDR3 spans 14 amino acids. The CDR3 DNA sequence: TGTGCCAGCACGGACAGATTCTCTGGAAACACCATATATTTT. Translating it yields CASTDRFSGNTIYF.

The chain is built from TRBV10-3 and TRBJ1-1; 8 nucleotides agree with TRBD1. The CDR3 runs to 15 residues. From germline, CDR1 is ENHRY and CDR2 SYGVKD. Unmatched junction bases numbered 2, after V lost 0 bases and J lost 2 bases. The CDR3 loop reads CAISESGQANTEAFF. The DNA of the CDR3 is TGTGCCATCAGTGAGTCGGGACAGGCAAACACTGAAGCTTTCTTT.

This rearrangement joins TRBV11-2 to TRBJ2-7; 8 bases align to TRBD1. Germline V gene data show CDR1 as SGHAT and CDR2 as FQNNGV. J lost 1 base, V lost 2 bases, and 10 bases had no gene match. CDR3 length: 17 amino acids. The CDR3 region has the DNA TGTGCCAGCAGCTTACGGCGAGACAGGGGCGAGTCCTACGAGCAGTACTTC. This sequence encodes CASSLRRDRGESYEQYF. Supplemented by reference TRBV11-2 and TRBJ2-7, the full variable domain reads EAGVAQSPRYKIIEKRQSVAFWCNPISGHATLYWYQQILGQGPKLLIQFQNNGVVDDSQLPKDRFSAERLKGVDSTLKIQPAKLEDSAVYLCASSLRRDRGESYEQYFGPGTRLTVT.

The chain uses TRBV4-3 and TRBJ2-3, with a possible D match to TRBD2 (9 bases). Germline CDR1 LGHNA, CDR2 YSLEER. Trimming left V 1 base short and J 6 bases short, with 20 bases between. This CDR3 has 17 residues. The CDR3 sequence: CASSQAGTGLALDTQYF. CDR3 DNA: TGCGCCAGCAGCCAAGCAGGGACAGGACTAGCGTTGGATACGCAGTATTTT.

This chain's CDR3 is CASTQDSSYNEQFF. The CDR3 nucleotides read TGTGCCAGCACCCAAGACAGCTCCTACAATGAGCAGTTCTTC. The chain has TRBV5-4 and TRBJ2-1, with D perhaps TRBD1 (5 bases). Germline CDR1 is SGHNT and CDR2 is YYREEE (reference sequence). There are 14 residues in the CDR3. V dropped 6 bases and J dropped 0 bases, with 10 bases sitting between them. Variable domain in full (rest from reference TRBV5-4 and TRBJ2-1): ETGVTQSPTHLIKTRGQQVTLRCSSQSGHNTVSWYQQALGQGPQFIFQYYREEENGRGNFPPRFSGLQFPNYSSELNVNALELDDSALYLCASTQDSSYNEQFFGPGTRLTVL.

The rearrangement joins TRBV5-1 to TRBJ1-1; possible D gene TRBD1, 6 bases. Trimming left V 4 bases short and J 0 bases short, with 16 bases between. Germline loops: CDR1 SGHRS, CDR2 YFSETQ. The CDR3 is made up of 16 amino acids. CDR3 bases: TGCGCCAGCAGCCCCCAGGGGCCGACGGTGAACACTGAAGCTTTCTTT. This gives the protein CASSPQGPTVNTEAFF.

This chain links TRBV6-6 with TRBJ1-2, with 10 bases that match TRBD1. CDR3 length: 13 residues. The germline V gene has CDR1 MNHNY and CDR2 SVGAGI (reference sequence). With V trimmed by 6 bases and J by 4 bases, 2 bases remained unmatched. CDR3 coding DNA: TGTGCCAGCAGCGGACAGGGGGGCTATGGCTACACCTTC. It is translated as CASSGQGGYGYTF.

The genes are TRBV7-2 and TRBJ1-2; the D gene is possibly TRBD1 (6 bases). CDR1 is SGHTA, CDR2 FQGNSA, per germline. This CDR3 is 15 amino acids long. V lost 3 bases and J lost 0, with 11 bases in between. This CDR3 is CASSFGTPSNYGYTF. The DNA for the CDR3 is TGTGCCAGCAGCTTCGGGACACCCTCTAACTATGGCTACACCTTC.

The rearrangement joins TRBV9 to TRBJ2-5, with a weak D call TRBD2 (6 bases). CDR1 and CDR2 from the germline V gene are SGDLS and YYNGEE. The CDR3 is made up of 15 amino acids. V was clipped by 7 bases and J by 0 bases, with 16 bases between them. CDR3 sequence reads: CASGSGEADQETQYF. CDR3 bases: TGTGCCAGCGGGTCGGGGGAGGCCGACCAAGAGACCCAGTACTTC.

The chain uses TRBV27 and TRBJ1-2, with D perhaps TRBD1 (6 bases). Trimming took off 6 bases at V and 2 bases at J, with 10 bases between the two ends. This CDR3 has 13 amino acids. Germline CDR1 MNHEY, CDR2 SMNVEV (reference sequence). The CDR3 sequence: CASSRDRNYGYTF. DNA for the CDR3: TGTGCCAGCAGCCGCGACAGGAACTATGGCTACACCTTC.

This clone was seen only a few times. This rearrangement joins TRBV28 to TRBJ1-5; D gene unclear. V gave up 2 bases and J gave up 2 bases, with 7 bases separating them. This CDR3 has 14 residues. Per the germline V gene, CDR1 is MDHEN and CDR2 is SYDVKM. CDR3 sequence: CASSLRRRNQPQHF. The CDR3 nucleotides are TGTGCCAGCAGTTTAAGGCGGCGCAATCAGCCCCAGCATTTT.

As DNA, the CDR3 is TGTGCCAGCAGCTTCGGGACAGGGCGCTCTGGGGCCAACGTCCTGACTTTC. Translation: CASSFGTGRSGANVLTF. The chain links TRBV7-6 to TRBJ2-6; 9 bases are shared with TRBD1. CDR3 length: 17 residues. Per the germline V gene, CDR1 is SGHVS and CDR2 is FNYEAQ. Losses at the gene ends were 3 bases for V and 0 bases for J; bases not matched to a gene: 3.